These T cell receptor beta chains were read from a single sample in a study of response to subunit inactivated influenza vaccine. From the RT-PCR reads, TCRdb called clonotypes with MiXCR, one entry per CDR3 protein. The sample has more than 400,000 distinct CDR3 sequences, around 7.9% seen once. Specimen: PBMCs from blood, collected roughly 24 months after vaccination. The source is a man between 50 and 75 years old who received an inactivated influenza vaccine. Each CDR3 is given without its conserved first and last residue. The D gene is left open where the match is weak.

TRBV7-8 . ASSSWAGPSGEQF
TRBV29-1 TRBD1 SVTKTGNYNEQF
TRBV11-2 TRBD2 ASSLAGGVGNEQF
TRBV19 . ASSIEGGGTGELF
TRBV12-3/TRBV12-4 TRBD2 ASSLIAGGSYEQY
TRBV7-2 TRBD1 ASSFGQAPYGYT
TRBV24-1 TRBD1 ATSASGGIPQH
TRBV4-1 . ASSQVQNQPQH
TRBV20-1 TRBD1 SAEVKDREFSNEQF
TRBV12-3/TRBV12-4 . ASSLASGIQPQH
TRBV29-1 . SVDGGRRTYNEQF
TRBV20-1 . SADGHGTPSYEQY
TRBV7-9 . ASSLAGTQPQH
TRBV12-3/TRBV12-4 TRBD2 ASSAGDGNMVTQY
TRBV4-1 TRBD2 ASSHEERGVPNEQF
TRBV6-5 TRBD1 ASSYSYRVGTGGSYEQY
TRBV7-3 TRBD2 ASSPWTSLLNTGELF
TRBV7-2 TRBD1 ASSARDRTNTEAF
TRBV10-3 . AIRADSSNTEAF
TRBV20-1 TRBD2 SATKREGPLSTDTQY
TRBV27 . ASTPGGGNQPQH
TRBV7-3 . ASSLYSRSTGELF
TRBV6-5 . ASSYSGGETQY
TRBV4-1 TRBD2 ASSRPSGVSTDTQY
TRBV27 TRBD2 ASSIGLAGTNTGELF
TRBV4-1 . ASSQDLNVGGNGYT
TRBV29-1 . SVSAGSAGNTIY
TRBV6-2/TRBV6-3 . ASSPTGLQTDTQY
TRBV7-8 . ASGRRGATDTQY
TRBV21-1 . ASSKENRGKIAKNIQY